This record looks at one TCR beta chain sequence and its context. Its antigen is not identified. The CDR3 covers 15 residues. Germline CDR1 SGHNT, CDR2 YYREEE (reference sequence). Trimming cost V 0 bases and J 2 bases; bases outside gene matches: 4. This sample was included in a study of cytomegalovirus exposure and HLA in healthy donors. Background on the study: Out of 398 genotyped donors, about 80% belonged to the Caucasian-associated ancestry cluster.

Broader study findings: According to an earlier analysis, most TCR beta V segments yielded productive rearrangements about 87% or about 30% of the time. While the bulk of TCR sequences proved rare, some public TCRs turned up in many donors. Three CMV-associated chains proved CMV antigen-specific in vitro.

PCR involved 60 Vbeta and 13 Jbeta primers. Here immunoSEQ multiplex PCR was the method, and the copy in TCRdb shows in-frame clones only, minus some. Of about 160,000 clones listed, about 81% are singletons. This TCR was sampled from a woman aged 50 to 65 in good health and CMV-seropositive. Sequenced: PBMCs. This chain links TRBV5-4 with TRBJ1-1, with 7 bases fitting TRBD1. CDR3 in amino acids: CASSLGGQLNTEAFF. CDR3 DNA: TGTGCCAGCAGCTTGGGGGGACAGTTAAACACTGAAGCTTTCTTT.